Listed below are T cell receptor beta chains from one sample, sequenced in a study of blood T cell repertoires in COVID-19. Profiled with immunoSEQ multiplex PCR; TCRdb holds only in-frame clones, not every one. This table has approximately 210,000 clones, around nine tenths appearing once. The specimen sequenced was peripheral blood. Source of these receptors: a man in his late teens or twenties with active or convalescent COVID-19. Both conserved end residues are part of each CDR3. The D gene is left open where the match is weak. The size of a clone is reported for some rows only, either as once, few or many, or as a class for expanded clones.

clone size,J gene,D gene,V gene,CDR3 DNA,CDR3 protein
NA,TRBJ2-7,TRBD2,TRBV28,TGTGCCAGCAGCCGTATTATTCCAACTAGCGGGAGAATGCACGAGCAGTACTTC,CASSRIIPTSGRMHEQYF
NA,TRBJ1-1,TRBD1,TRBV25-1,TGTGCCAGCAGTGAATTTACAGGGGGAGGGACTGAAGCTTTCTTT,CASSEFTGGGTEAFF
NA,TRBJ1-2,NA,TRBV3-1/TRBV3-2,TGTGCCAGCAGCCAAGGCGCGGGTCGCTATGGCTACACCTTC,CASSQGAGRYGYTF
NA,TRBJ2-1,NA,TRBV20-1,TGCAGTGCTAGTGGGCTCAACTCCTACAATGAGCAGTTCTTC,CSASGLNSYNEQFF
once,TRBJ2-1,TRBD2,TRBV9,TGTGCCAGCACCTCGGGACTAGCGCTACATATGGATGAGCAGTTCTTC,CASTSGLALHMDEQFF
once,TRBJ2-5,TRBD1,TRBV5-5,TGTGCCAGCAGCTTGGGAGACAGGGGGCAAGAGACCCAGTACTTC,CASSLGDRGQETQYF
NA,TRBJ1-6,TRBD1,TRBV6-5,TGTGCCAGCAGTTACCAAGGTGGGACAGGGGATTCACCCCTCCACTTT,CASSYQGGTGDSPLHF
NA,TRBJ2-7,NA,TRBV27,TGTGCCAGCAGTTTAAGGGGGGAGAGGCTAGCGGACTACGAGCAGTACTTC,CASSLRGERLADYEQYF
NA,TRBJ2-7,NA,TRBV5-1,TGCGCCAGCAGCTTGGAAATATCCCACGAGCAGTACTTC,CASSLEISHEQYF
few,TRBJ2-5,NA,TRBV7-2,TGTGCCAGCAGCTTAGGAGAGACAGGTTGGGGAGAGACCCAGTACTTC,CASSLGETGWGETQYF
NA,TRBJ2-1,TRBD1,TRBV14,TGTGCCAGCAGCCGGACAGGGGGCTCCTACAATGAGCAGTTCTTC,CASSRTGGSYNEQFF
NA,TRBJ2-2,NA,TRBV7-3,TGTGCCAGCAGCTACGGAGCCGGGGAGCTGTTTTTT,CASSYGAGELFF
NA,TRBJ2-2,NA,TRBV6-6,TGTGCCAGCAGTAGGGGGGGGAACACCGGGGAGCTGTTTTTT,CASSRGGNTGELFF
NA,TRBJ2-1,TRBD2,TRBV27,TGTGCCAGCAGTTTAAACCGACTAGCGGGATTGTCTAATGAGCAGTTCTTC,CASSLNRLAGLSNEQFF
NA,TRBJ2-7,NA,TRBV11-2,TGTGCCAGCAGCCGGGGCTACGAGCAGTACTTC,CASSRGYEQYF
NA,TRBJ1-2,NA,TRBV7-8,TGTGCCAGCAGCTCCGATTTGGACAGCGTCTATGGCTACACCTTC,CASSSDLDSVYGYTF
NA,TRBJ2-7,NA,TRBV21-1,TGTGCCAGCAGAGGGGGACAGGGGGCGTCCGAGCAGTACTTC,CASRGGQGASEQYF
NA,TRBJ2-7,NA,TRBV28,TGTGCCAGCAGTGGAAGTGACCGACTACCCTCCTACGAGCAGTACTTC,CASSGSDRLPSYEQYF
NA,TRBJ2-6,NA,TRBV15,TGTGCCACCAGCAGAGGTGCAACAGTCAGCTCTGGGGCCAACGTCCTGACTTTC,CATSRGATVSSGANVLTF
NA,TRBJ2-4,TRBD2,TRBV11-2,TGTGCCAGCAGCTCCTGGACTAGCGGGAGGAACATTCAGTACTTC,CASSSWTSGRNIQYF
NA,TRBJ1-5,TRBD1,TRBV28,TGTGCCAGCAGCGTAGGGGGCGGCAATCAGCCCCAGCATTTT,CASSVGGGNQPQHF
NA,TRBJ2-2,TRBD2,TRBV5-1,TGCGCCAGCAGCTTACAGATGGCTAGCGGGAGGGCCGGGGAGCTGTTTTTT,CASSLQMASGRAGELFF
NA,TRBJ1-4,NA,TRBV28,TGTGCCAGCAGAAAACCAACAAATGAAAAACTGTTTTTT,CASRKPTNEKLFF
NA,TRBJ1-2,NA,TRBV2,TGTGCCAGCAGTAAGTCTACAGGCGACTATGGCTACACCTTC,CASSKSTGDYGYTF
NA,TRBJ1-2,NA,TRBV19,TGTGCCAGTAGTATGGAGGGTTCTCGGCTCTATGGCTACACCTTC,CASSMEGSRLYGYTF
NA,TRBJ2-1,TRBD2,TRBV25-1,TGTGCCAGCAGTGACCTAGCGGATGAGCAGTTCTTC,CASSDLADEQFF
NA,TRBJ2-4,NA,TRBV14,TGTGCCAGCAGACCGACGGGGGAGGCCAAAAACATTCAGTACTTC,CASRPTGEAKNIQYF
NA,TRBJ2-5,NA,TRBV27,TGTGCCAGCAGTTCGACCCTGACAGTCCAAGAGACCCAGTACTTC,CASSSTLTVQETQYF
NA,TRBJ1-6,NA,TRBV30,TGTGCCTGGAGTAGACAGACGTATAATTCACCCCTCCACTTT,CAWSRQTYNSPLHF
NA,TRBJ2-5,NA,TRBV20-1,TGCAGTGCTAGTCTCCCGGGGAAAGAGACCCAGTACTTC,CSASLPGKETQYF
NA,TRBJ2-2,NA,TRBV21-1,TGTGCCAGCAGCAAAGTGGGCAGAGGACTAGCGCGAGATAACACCGGGGAGCTGTTTTTT,CASSKVGRGLARDNTGELFF
NA,TRBJ1-1,NA,TRBV10-1,TGCGCCAGCAGTCAGGGGTGGGACACTGAAGCTTTCTTT,CASSQGWDTEAFF
NA,TRBJ1-1,NA,TRBV18,TGTGCCAGCTCACCAGCAGGGCGGAACACTGAAGCTTTCTTT,CASSPAGRNTEAFF
few,TRBJ1-1,NA,TRBV29-1,TGCAGCGTTGAAAATCCCGACAGGAACACTGAAGCTTTCTTT,CSVENPDRNTEAFF
few,TRBJ1-5,NA,TRBV2,TGTGCCAGCGGGACGTCCGGCGGGGGCAGTCAGCCCCAGCATTTT,CASGTSGGGSQPQHF
NA,TRBJ2-7,TRBD2,TRBV4-1,TGCGCCAGCAGCCAAGAAGGACTAGCAGGGGAGCAGTACTTC,CASSQEGLAGEQYF
NA,TRBJ1-1,TRBD1,TRBV6-6,TGTGCCAGCAGTCAGACAGGGAAGAACACTGAAGCTTTCTTT,CASSQTGKNTEAFF
few,TRBJ1-1,NA,TRBV7-9,TGTGCCAGCAGCCCCGGGACTGGAATGAACACTGAAGCTTTCTTT,CASSPGTGMNTEAFF
NA,TRBJ2-5,TRBD1,TRBV7-9,TGTGCCAGCAGCTTTTTCAGGGGGTCATTCCAAGAGACCCAGTACTTC,CASSFFRGSFQETQYF
NA,TRBJ2-7,NA,TRBV2,TGTGCCAGCAGTGAAGGGACTTCCTACGAGCAGTACTTC,CASSEGTSYEQYF
NA,TRBJ1-1,NA,TRBV6-4,TGTGCCAGCAGGGAAACAGCGAACACTGAAGCTTTCTTT,CASRETANTEAFF
NA,TRBJ1-5,TRBD1,TRBV6-6,TGTGCCAGCAGCCCTACGGCACAGGGGGATCAGCCCCAGCATTTT,CASSPTAQGDQPQHF
NA,TRBJ1-5,NA,TRBV19,TGTGCCAGTAGATTTTCGGGGGAGGGCAATCAGCCCCAGCATTTT,CASRFSGEGNQPQHF